A selection of T cell receptor beta chains follows, all from one sample in a study of shared clonotypes between healthy human individuals. The protocol was immunoSEQ multiplex PCR, while the TCRdb copy is restricted to in-frame clones and leaves out a portion. The sample holds 2 million to 2.5 million clones; over 85% are singletons and the top ten take 0.1% to 0.15%. Material: naive CD4+ T cells sorted from blood. The receptors were gathered from a man aged 18 to 30 in good health. Each CDR3 is given with its conserved first and last residue. D genes are given only for firm matches. The size of a clone is reported for some rows only, either as once, few or many, or as a class for expanded clones.

clone size,J gene,D gene,V gene,CDR3 DNA,CDR3 protein
.,TRBJ2-6,.,TRBV2,TGTGCCGTACACCGGGACGCCTCGTTCTCTGGGGCCAACGTCCTGACTTTC,CAVHRDASFSGANVLTF
.,TRBJ2-6,.,TRBV12-5,TGTGCTAGTGCCTTATCTGGGGCCAACGTCCTGACTTTC,CASALSGANVLTF
.,TRBJ1-3,.,TRBV2,TGTGCCAGCAGTGAAACGGCACCCGGAAACACCATATATTTT,CASSETAPGNTIYF
.,TRBJ1-1,.,TRBV5-1,TGCGCCAGCAGCTTGACGGAGCGGAACACTGAAGCTTTCTTT,CASSLTERNTEAFF
.,TRBJ1-3,.,TRBV5-4,TGTGCCAGCAGCCGAGGCGGGGAGGTCTCTGGAAACACCATATATTTT,CASSRGGEVSGNTIYF
.,TRBJ2-2,TRBD2,TRBV5-1,TGCGCCAGCAGCACCGGACTAGACTACACCGGGGAGCTGTTTTTT,CASSTGLDYTGELFF
once,TRBJ2-7,.,TRBV5-1,TGCGCCAGCAGCTCCGGCCTTTCCTACGAGCAGTACTTC,CASSSGLSYEQYF
.,TRBJ2-7,.,TRBV9,TGTGCCAGCAGCGTAGGTCCCGAGGGCTCCTACGAGCAGTACTTC,CASSVGPEGSYEQYF
.,TRBJ1-2,.,TRBV5-6,TGTGCCAGCAGCTTGCCGCCAAACTATGGCTACACCTTC,CASSLPPNYGYTF
.,TRBJ1-3,.,TRBV5-1,TGCGCCAGCAGCTCAGGGACGGCTAGAAACACCATATATTTT,CASSSGTARNTIYF
.,TRBJ2-4,.,TRBV11-2,TGTGCCAGCAGCTTAAGGGGGGACAGTTTAGCCAAAAACATTCAGTACTTC,CASSLRGDSLAKNIQYF
.,TRBJ2-7,.,TRBV19,TGTGCCAGTAGTATCAGGTTTAGCTCCTACGAGCAGTACTTC,CASSIRFSSYEQYF
.,TRBJ2-1,TRBD2,TRBV9,TGTGCCAGCAGCCCCAGACTAGCGGGGAAATACAATGAGCAGTTCTTC,CASSPRLAGKYNEQFF
.,TRBJ2-3,.,TRBV5-1,TGCGCCAGCAGCTTGGACCCTCGGAGCACAGATACGCAGTATTTT,CASSLDPRSTDTQYF
.,TRBJ1-2,TRBD1,TRBV2,TGTGCCAGCAGTGGGGTAGGGGGCAATGGCTACACCTTC,CASSGVGGNGYTF
.,TRBJ2-2,.,TRBV11-3,TGTGCCAGCAGCCCCCCGGGGGCCACGAACACCGGGGAGCTGTTTTTT,CASSPPGATNTGELFF
.,TRBJ2-1,.,TRBV5-1,TGCGCCAGCAGCAGGGACACCCGTTACAATGAGCAGTTCTTC,CASSRDTRYNEQFF
.,TRBJ1-1,.,TRBV6-5,TGTGCCAGCATCAACCCCCAGGGCACTGAAGCTTTCTTT,CASINPQGTEAFF
many,TRBJ2-7,TRBD2,TRBV30,TGTGCCTGGAGTGCCTGGGGGAGGGGCGGGCTATCCTACGAGCAGTACTTC,CAWSAWGRGGLSYEQYF